This T cell receptor beta chain was sequenced for a study of control samples from healthy donors and cancer patients. Repertoires were generated with immunoSEQ multiplex PCR, while TCRdb's copy carries only in-frame clones and drops some. Among 30,000 or so clones, roughly 95% were seen once, and the ten largest hold about 6.9%. Germline loops: CDR1 ENHRY, CDR2 SYGVKD. This CDR3 contains 14 residues. V was trimmed by 9 bases and J by 3 bases, leaving 16 bases between them. Sequencing was carried out using blood. The sequence came from a man aged 55 to 70 in good health. V gene TRBV10-3 combines with J gene TRBJ2-3, with a possible D match to TRBD1 (7 bases). Here the CDR3 reads CAILQTGTTDTQYF. The DNA for the CDR3 is TGTGCCATTTTACAGACAGGGACTACAGATACGCAGTATTTT.